These 11 T cell receptor beta chains originate from one sample sequenced in a study of early T cells in non-severe SARS-CoV-2 infection. TCRdb re-analysed the 5' RACE reads in MiXCR, keeping a single row per CDR3 protein. The top ten clones hold around 1.4% of a sample with roughly 58,000 distinct CDR3 sequences, about an eighth of them seen once. Sequencing input: whole blood. The receptors come from an adult who was a healthcare worker with PCR-confirmed SARS-CoV-2 infection or an uninfected control (not recorded which).

Ten or more counts support this clonotype. The chain has TRBV18 and TRBJ1-1; 8 positions match TRBD1. V was clipped by 5 bases and J by 6 bases; unmatched bases: 5. Germline V CDR1 and CDR2: KGHSH, LQKENI. CDR3 length: 13 amino acids. CDR3 amino acids: CASSLQGVSEAFF. The CDR3 bases are TGTGCCAGCTCATTACAGGGGGTCTCTGAAGCTTTCTTT.

This clonotype was counted ten times or more. The V gene is TRBV7-9, the J gene TRBJ2-1, with TRBD2 matching over 10 bases. The CDR3 length is 16 residues. Germline CDR1 and CDR2: SEHNR and FQNEAQ (reference sequence). The trim removed 1 base at V and 5 bases at J, leaving 5 bases unmatched. CDR3: CASSLGPSGGDNEQFF. CDR3 bases: TGTGCCAGCAGCTTAGGCCCTAGCGGGGGAGACAATGAGCAGTTCTTC.

The rearrangement joins TRBV2 to TRBJ2-1; D not certain. Deletions cut 2 bases from V and 9 bases from J, with 8 bases between. CDR1 is SNHLY and CDR2 is FYNNEI in the germline V gene. This CDR3 is built from 12 residues. In DNA form, the CDR3 reads TGTGCCAGCAGTGAAAGACTGGGTGAGCAGTTCTTC. Its protein is CASSERLGEQFF.

This clonotype has at least ten counts. V usage is TRBV9 and J usage is TRBJ1-5, with D unclear. Germline CDR1 is SGDLS and CDR2 is YYNGEE. This CDR3 comprises 16 residues. Trimming stripped 0 bases from V and 4 bases from J, with 14 bases between. The CDR3 spells CASSVAPPDSNQPQHF. The DNA of the CDR3 is TGTGCCAGCAGCGTAGCCCCCCCGGACTCGAATCAGCCCCAGCATTTT. Using reference TRBV9 and TRBJ1-5 for the parts outside the CDR3, the full variable domain is DSGVTQTPKHLITATGQRVTLRCSPRSGDLSVYWYQQSLDQGLQFLIQYYNGEERAKGNILERFSAQQFPDLHSELNLSSLELGDSALYFCASSVAPPDSNQPQHFGDGTRLSIL.

This clonotype was recorded at least ten times. The chain uses TRBV27 and TRBJ2-3; possibly TRBD1 or TRBD2 for D (6 bases each). The V gene lost 6 bases and the J gene lost 0 bases, with 16 bases spanning the gap. The CDR3 is made up of 16 amino acids. The germline V gene encodes CDR1 MNHEY and CDR2 SMNVEV (reference sequence). The CDR3 DNA reads as TGTGCCAGCAGCGCCGGGGGCGGGCCTAGCACAGATACGCAGTATTTT. Translating it yields CASSAGGGPSTDTQYF.

This clonotype was found a few times. The chain recombines TRBV29-1 with TRBJ2-7; the match to TRBD2 covers 7 bases. After removal of 6 bases from V and 7 bases from J, the junction contained 15 bases not matched to a gene. CDR3 length: 14 amino acids. Looked up from germline, CDR1 is SQVTM and CDR2 is ANQGSEA. The chain's CDR3 is CSVHIKPSGTEQYF. The DNA of the CDR3 is TGCAGCGTCCACATAAAACCTAGCGGTACGGAGCAGTACTTC.

The genes are TRBV6-1 and TRBJ1-5; 9 nucleotides align to TRBD1. The trim removed 4 bases at V and 3 bases at J, leaving 7 bases unmatched. Germline V gene data show CDR1 as MNHNS and CDR2 as SASEGT. The CDR3 totals 16 residues. In DNA, the CDR3 is TGTGCCAGCAGTGCCCGAGACAGGGGGGACAATCAGCCCCAGCATTTT. Protein: CASSARDRGDNQPQHF.

This rearrangement joins TRBV29-1 to TRBJ1-1; possibly TRBD1 for D (6 bases). CDR3 length: 14 residues. Between the trimmed V and J ends, which lost 7 bases and 0 bases, there was a span of 15 bases. CDR1 is SQVTM, CDR2 ANQGSEA, per germline. The CDR3 DNA is TGCAGCGCTCATAGACAGGCGATGAACACTGAAGCTTTCTTT. It specifies CSAHRQAMNTEAFF.

The V call is TRBV29-1, the J call TRBJ2-5; the D is unclear. CDR1 and CDR2 from the germline V gene are SQVTM and ANQGSEA. The CDR3 length is 11 residues. Trimming took off 6 bases at V and 1 base at J, with 6 bases between the two ends. CDR3 residues: CSVEPQETQYF. The CDR3 DNA sequence: TGCAGCGTCGAACCCCAAGAGACCCAGTACTTC.

The gene calls are TRBV18 and TRBJ2-5, with D possibly being TRBD1 (6 bases). Trimming took off 1 base at V and 1 base at J, with 10 bases between the two ends. Per the germline V gene, CDR1 is KGHSH and CDR2 is LQKENI. The CDR3 covers 15 residues. CDR3 sequence: CASSPLAGVQETQYF. CDR3 nucleotides: TGTGCCAGCTCACCACTGGCAGGGGTCCAAGAGACCCAGTACTTC.

The chain recombines TRBV3-1 with TRBJ2-5, with 7 bases that match TRBD1. J gave up 1 base and V 6 bases, and 8 bases lay outside the gene matches. The CDR3 has 15 amino acids. The germline gives CDR1 LGHDT, CDR2 YNNKEL (reference sequence). The CDR3 coding sequence is TGTGCCAGCAGTCGCCGGACAGGTCGCCAAGAGACCCAGTACTTC. Protein sequence: CASSRRTGRQETQYF.